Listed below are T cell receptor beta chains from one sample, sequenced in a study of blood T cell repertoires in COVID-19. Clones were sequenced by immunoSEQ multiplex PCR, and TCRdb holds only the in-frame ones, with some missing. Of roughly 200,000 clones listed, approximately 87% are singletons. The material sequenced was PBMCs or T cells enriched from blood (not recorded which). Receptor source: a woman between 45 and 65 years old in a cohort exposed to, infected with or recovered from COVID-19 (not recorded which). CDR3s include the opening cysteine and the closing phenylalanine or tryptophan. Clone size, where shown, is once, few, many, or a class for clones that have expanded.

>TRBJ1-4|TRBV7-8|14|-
CASSNRDRGLKLFF
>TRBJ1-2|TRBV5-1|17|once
CASSPLTSGGPNYGYTF
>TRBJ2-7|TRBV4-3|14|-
CASSQGRGVYEQYF
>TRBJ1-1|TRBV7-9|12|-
CASSWSQTEAFF
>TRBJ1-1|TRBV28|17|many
CASSPLGGGGTNTEAFF
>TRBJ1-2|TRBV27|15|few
CASSLRGGILYGYTF
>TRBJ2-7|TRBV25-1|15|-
CASSEPGDRGYEQYF
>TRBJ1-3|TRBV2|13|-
CASIRDSGNTIYF
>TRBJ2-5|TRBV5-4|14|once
CASSARGYQETQYF
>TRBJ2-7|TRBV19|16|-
CASSKTRTDLSYEQYF
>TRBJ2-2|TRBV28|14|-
CASSASGDTGELFF
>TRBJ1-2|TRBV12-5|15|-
CASGLARVEIGGYTF
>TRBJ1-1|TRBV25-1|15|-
CASSDRDSVHPEAFF
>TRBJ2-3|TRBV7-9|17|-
CASSPPLAGVNTDTQYF
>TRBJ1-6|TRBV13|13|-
CASSLGLRGPLHF
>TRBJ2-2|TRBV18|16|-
CASSLRQGTNTGELFF
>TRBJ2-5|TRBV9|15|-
CASSVVGGVRETQYF
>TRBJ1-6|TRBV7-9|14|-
CASSFANLNSPLHF